The source of this T cell receptor (beta chain) is a study of human T cells and chemical hapten exposure. Study as a whole: Small pooled library volume differences mainly caused per-sample TCR yield variation.

Germline CDR1 reads MNHEY; CDR2 reads SVGEGT. This CDR3 has 16 amino acids. The junction had 9 bases not matched to a gene; V was cut back by 7 bases and J by 4 bases. Time point defined: patch test 2, 6 weeks after DPC sensitization. The treatment is: therapeutic diphenylcyclopropenone sensitization with weekly scalp DPC. From the RACE reads, TCRdb called clonotypes with MiXCR, one entry per CDR3 protein. The data hold a few hundred thousand distinct CDR3 sequences, with 6% to 7% observed a single time. The rearrangement links TRBV6-2 or TRBV6-3 to TRBJ2-1, with TRBD2 identical over 11 bases. The sequences come from whole blood, collected in connection with sensitization to the hapten diphenylcyclopropenone (DPC). The TCR comes from a woman younger than 30 with alopecia areata. Some clones in this sample may be carry-over from other donors' samples. The CDR3 spells CASTRLAGNDYNEQFF. CDR3 DNA sequence: TGTGCCAGCACCCGACTAGCGGGGAACGATTACAATGAGCAGTTCTTC.